The rows below give T cell receptor beta chains drawn from one sample of a study of cytomegalovirus exposure and HLA in healthy donors. Sequencing was performed with immunoSEQ multiplex PCR; in TCRdb, only in-frame clones are kept and a portion is missing. The data show about 200,000 clones, 87% seen once. Source material: PBMCs. All receptors derive from a boy between 2 and 10 years old in good health and CMV-seronegative. Both conserved end residues are part of each CDR3. Fields, in order: D gene, V gene, J gene, clone size, CDR3 DNA, CDR3 protein. The D gene is left open where the match is weak. Size tells how often a clone was seen (once, few, many) or the class of an expanded clone, and some rows leave it out.

>.|TRBV13|TRBJ1-4|.
TGTGCCAGCAGTTCAGGGGTGCCTAATGAAAAACTGTTTTTT
CASSSGVPNEKLFF
>.|TRBV27|TRBJ1-6|once
TGTGCCAGCAGCGCAGGCTTTTCTTCACCCCTCCACTTT
CASSAGFSSPLHF
>TRBD1|TRBV2|TRBJ1-5|once
TGTGCCAGCAACGGACAGGGGGATCAGCCCCAGCATTTT
CASNGQGDQPQHF
>.|TRBV6-4|TRBJ1-2|.
TGTGCCAGCAGTGACTCGTCGCGACAATCGAATGGCTACACCTTC
CASSDSSRQSNGYTF
>TRBD2|TRBV5-1|TRBJ2-1|.
TGCGCCAGCAGCTTTTTCTCGCCCGGGAAAGCGGGAGGGAAGTACAATGAGCAGTTCTTC
CASSFFSPGKAGGKYNEQFF
>TRBD1|TRBV28|TRBJ2-2|.
TGTGCCAGCACTGCCCGACAGGGGGGGAACACCGGGGAGCTGTTTTTT
CASTARQGGNTGELFF
>TRBD2|TRBV6-1|TRBJ2-4|.
TGTGCCAGCAGGGAAGGGAGCGGGGGGATAGCCAAAAACATTCAGTACTTC
CASREGSGGIAKNIQYF
>TRBD1|TRBV19|TRBJ1-4|.
TGTGCCACAAGACAGGGGAGAAAACTGTTTTTT
CATRQGRKLFF
>TRBD1|TRBV28|TRBJ1-1|.
TGTGCCAGCTCGGACAGGGTGGGAACTGAAGCTTTCTTT
CASSDRVGTEAFF
>TRBD2|TRBV19|TRBJ2-1|.
TGTGCCAGTAGTACCGGGACTAGCTGGGAGAGGCCCTACAATGAGCAGTTCTTC
CASSTGTSWERPYNEQFF
>TRBD2|TRBV6-5|TRBJ2-1|once
TGTGCCAGCAGGGGTCGGCGGGAGCTCAATGAGCAGTTCTTC
CASRGRRELNEQFF
>.|TRBV6-1|TRBJ1-1|.
TGTGCCAGCAGTAAGACAGAAGGGAACACTGAAGCTTTCTTT
CASSKTEGNTEAFF
>.|TRBV5-1|TRBJ2-5|.
TGCGCCAGCAGCTTGTACGGGGTAGGAGAGACCCAGTACTTC
CASSLYGVGETQYF
>.|TRBV5-1|TRBJ2-7|.
TGCGCCAGCAGCTTGAATAACGAGCAGTACTTC
CASSLNNEQYF
>TRBD1|TRBV30|TRBJ1-2|.
TGTGCCTGGAGCATAAGACAGGGGCACTATGGCTACACCTTC
CAWSIRQGHYGYTF
>TRBD1|TRBV27|TRBJ2-5|.
TGTGCCAGCGGGGCCCCCAGGACAGGACAAGAGACCCAGTACTTC
CASGAPRTGQETQYF
>.|TRBV30|TRBJ2-7|.
TGTGCCTGGCGGACAGACTACGAGCAGTACTTC
CAWRTDYEQYF
>TRBD1|TRBV5-5|TRBJ2-5|.
TGTGCCAGCAGCTACTGGACAGGGCAAGAGACCCAGTACTTC
CASSYWTGQETQYF
>TRBD1|TRBV4-1|TRBJ1-2|few
TGCGCCAGCAGCATCAGCCAGGACAGGGTCGACTATGGCTACACCTTC
CASSISQDRVDYGYTF
>TRBD1|TRBV5-6|TRBJ1-2|few
TGTGCCAGCAGCATCGGGACAGGGTCCTATGGCTACACCTTC
CASSIGTGSYGYTF
>.|TRBV4-1|TRBJ2-7|few
TGCGCCAGCAGCCAAGTTTGGAGGGATCAGGCCTACGAGCAGTACTTC
CASSQVWRDQAYEQYF
>TRBD1|TRBV4-2|TRBJ2-2|.
TGTGCCAGCAGCCAAGAAGGCAGGGGGCCAACCGGGGAGCTGTTTTTT
CASSQEGRGPTGELFF
>.|TRBV27|TRBJ2-3|.
TGTGCCAGCAGTTTATATAAGGGGATGGCAGATACGCAGTATTTT
CASSLYKGMADTQYF
>TRBD2|TRBV18|TRBJ2-5|.
TGTGCCAGCTCAATCAGGACTAGCTGGGAGACCCAGTACTTC
CASSIRTSWETQYF
>TRBD2|TRBV19|TRBJ2-7|.
TGTGCCAGTAGCCCTCGGCCGCCGGGACTAGGAACCTACGAGCAGTACTTC
CASSPRPPGLGTYEQYF
>.|TRBV4-2|TRBJ1-6|.
TGTGCCAGCAGCCGATTAATAGGGGAGGGGGACTCACCCCTCCACTTT
CASSRLIGEGDSPLHF
>TRBD1|TRBV27|TRBJ2-7|.
TGTGCCAGCAGTCCCGGGACAGGGGGTGGCTACGAGCAGTACTTC
CASSPGTGGGYEQYF
>.|TRBV5-1|TRBJ2-7|.
TGCGCCAGTTCACAGGCCGGCGCCTACGAGCAGTACTTC
CASSQAGAYEQYF
>.|TRBV5-5|TRBJ1-5|.
TGTGCCAGCAGCCCGTTAGTTAGCAATCAGCCCCAGCATTTT
CASSPLVSNQPQHF
>TRBD1|TRBV7-2|TRBJ2-5|.
TGTGCCAGCAGCCCATCGGGACAGCCAAGGAAGACCCAGTACTTC
CASSPSGQPRKTQYF
>TRBD1|TRBV5-4|TRBJ1-3|.
TGTGCCAGCAGCTTGCCGGGACAGGGCGGAAACACCATATATTTT
CASSLPGQGGNTIYF
>TRBD1|TRBV30|TRBJ1-4|.
TGTGCCTGGAGTGCCCGGGACAGGGGGGGAGGAAAACTGTTTTTT
CAWSARDRGGGKLFF
>.|TRBV18|TRBJ2-2|.
TGTGCCAGCTCACGCGGGGTGAACACCGGGGAGCTGTTTTTT
CASSRGVNTGELFF
>TRBD1|TRBV2|TRBJ1-3|.
TGTGCCACCGCCCGGGACAGGGGGGTCCAAAACACCATATATTTT
CATARDRGVQNTIYF
>TRBD2|TRBV9|TRBJ2-1|few
TGTGCCAGCAGCCTCGTAGCGGGGGGCCTATACAATGAGCAGTTCTTC
CASSLVAGGLYNEQFF
>TRBD1|TRBV28|TRBJ1-6|.
TGTGCCACGGACAGGGTAAATTCACCCCTCCACTTT
CATDRVNSPLHF
>TRBD2|TRBV7-9|TRBJ2-7|few
TGTGCCAGCAGCCGTGGTTCTAGCGGTGCCTACGAGCAGTACTTC
CASSRGSSGAYEQYF
>TRBD1|TRBV5-1|TRBJ1-1|.
TGCGCCAGCAGCTCCCTTCCGACAGGGACCAACACTGAAGCTTTCTTT
CASSSLPTGTNTEAFF
>.|TRBV6-5|TRBJ1-1|.
TGTGCCAGCAGGGGGCACGACACTGAAGCTTTCTTT
CASRGHDTEAFF
>.|TRBV7-8|TRBJ2-1|.
TGTGCCAGCAGCTTAATGGACTCTTACAATGAGCAGTTCTTC
CASSLMDSYNEQFF
>.|TRBV28|TRBJ2-1|.
TGTGCCAGCACGAGCGACCGAAATACCTACAATGAGCAGTTCTTC
CASTSDRNTYNEQFF
>.|TRBV6-1|TRBJ2-7|.
TGTGCCAGCAGTGCAGGGGCCTCCTACGAGCAGTACTTC
CASSAGASYEQYF
>TRBD1|TRBV27|TRBJ1-2|few
TGTGCCAGCAGTTGGACAGGGGTCGACTATGGCTACACCTTC
CASSWTGVDYGYTF
>TRBD2|TRBV27|TRBJ2-3|.
TGTGCCAGCAGTTTAACCACTCTAGCGGGGCCGCCCACAGATACGCAGTATTTT
CASSLTTLAGPPTDTQYF
>TRBD1|TRBV2|TRBJ2-1|.
TGTGCCAGCAGTGCTCCGGGACAGTTCAGGGCACAGTTCTTC
CASSAPGQFRAQFF
>TRBD2|TRBV12-5|TRBJ2-3|.
TGTGCTAGTTCGCTAGCGGGAGTGGATACGCAGTATTTT
CASSLAGVDTQYF
>.|TRBV28|TRBJ2-1|once
TGTGCCAGCAGTGGGGGAGGAGGCTCCTACAATGAGCAGTTCTTC
CASSGGGGSYNEQFF
>TRBD2|TRBV9|TRBJ2-7|.
TGTGCCAGCAGCCCCACTAGCGGACCCTACGAGCAGTACTTC
CASSPTSGPYEQYF
>.|TRBV5-1|TRBJ2-7|.
TGCGCCAGCACCATTTCCCCCGGGCCGGAAGGGGTCGAGCAGTACTTC
CASTISPGPEGVEQYF